Shown below are 14 T cell receptor beta chains from a single sample sequenced in a study of cytomegalovirus exposure and HLA in healthy donors. PCR used 60 Vbeta primers and 13 Jbeta primers. Repertoires were generated with immunoSEQ multiplex PCR, while TCRdb's copy carries only in-frame clones and drops some. The sample lists around 240,000 clones, roughly 82% occurring once. The sequenced sample was PBMCs. The origin of the receptors is a woman aged 35 to 49 in good health and CMV-seropositive.

This chain connects TRBV7-9 to TRBJ1-2; D may be TRBD1 (5 bases). The germline CDR1 and CDR2 sequences are SEHNR and FQNEAQ (reference sequence). This CDR3 region has 12 residues. V was trimmed by 5 bases and J by 7 bases, leaving 11 bases between them. The CDR3 spells CASSLDNFGYTF. CDR3 nucleotides: TGTGCCAGCAGCCTGGACAATTTTGGCTACACCTTC. The variable domain in full, with the rest retrieved from reference TRBV7-9 and TRBJ1-2, is DTGVSQNPRHKITKRGQNVTFRCDPISEHNRLYWYRQTLGQGPEFLTYFQNEAQLEKSRLLSDRFSAERPKGSFSTLEIQRTEQGDSAMYLCASSLDNFGYTFGSGTRLTVV.

This rearrangement joins TRBV9 to TRBJ2-5; D unresolved. There are 16 residues in the CDR3. CDR1 is SGDLS and CDR2 is YYNGEE in the germline V gene. The V end was cut by 4 bases, the J end by 4 bases, with 20 bases between. CDR3 residues: CASSTSPAEPGETQYF. The CDR3 DNA reads TGTGCCAGCAGCACCTCCCCTGCGGAGCCGGGAGAGACCCAGTACTTC.

The rearrangement links TRBV5-1 to TRBJ2-5; D is possibly TRBD2 (5 bases). Germline-derived CDR1 and CDR2 are SGHRS and YFSETQ. The CDR3 spans 15 residues. The V gene lost 7 bases and the J gene lost 3 bases, with 19 bases spanning the gap. This CDR3 reads CASSLRAATEETQYF. The CDR3 DNA reads TGCGCCAGCTCCCTGAGGGCGGCAACGGAAGAGACCCAGTACTTC.

This sequence joins TRBV11-2 and TRBJ2-1, with 9 bases fitting TRBD2. V lost 5 bases, J lost 15 bases, and 14 bases stayed unmatched. CDR1 is SGHAT and CDR2 is FQNNGV in the germline V gene. The CDR3 runs 14 residues. CDR3 coding DNA: TGTGCCAGCAGCCCCGCCCGAAGCGGGGGGCTTGGGTTCTTC. Its translation: CASSPARSGGLGFF.

DNA for the CDR3: TGTGCCAGCTCACGACGGTCGAAAGGGGCAGAAAAGAACACTGAAGCTTTCTTT. Amino acid sequence: CASSRRSKGAEKNTEAFF. J is TRBJ1-1 and V is TRBV18, with D tentatively TRBD1 (5 bases). CDR1 KGHSH and CDR2 LQKENI come from the germline V gene. V gave up 4 bases and J gave up 1 base, with 22 bases separating them. The CDR3 is made up of 18 amino acids.

This clone was counted a single time. V gene TRBV6-5 combines with J gene TRBJ1-1; no definite D call. CDR1 MNHEY and CDR2 SVGAGI come from the germline V gene. The CDR3 has 14 residues. Deletions cut 0 bases from V and 2 bases from J, with 7 bases between. This chain's CDR3 is CASSYSGLNTEAFF. The CDR3 coding sequence is TGTGCCAGCAGTTACTCGGGCCTCAACACTGAAGCTTTCTTT.

This CDR3 reads CASSWGPSGSSYEQYF. CDR3 nucleotides: TGTGCCAGCAGCTGGGGACCTAGCGGGAGCTCCTACGAGCAGTACTTC. This chain links TRBV5-4 with TRBJ2-7; 10 bases map to TRBD2. CDR3 size: 16 residues. With V trimmed by 3 bases and J by 0 bases, 6 bases remained unmatched. The germline V gene has CDR1 SGHNT and CDR2 YYREEE (reference sequence).

The CDR3 protein is CASRRADNQPQHF. CDR3 bases: TGTGCCAGCAGGAGGGCAGACAATCAGCCCCAGCATTTT. This chain links TRBV27 with TRBJ1-5; D remains unclear. This CDR3 region has 13 residues. Germline V gene lookup returns CDR1 MNHEY and CDR2 SMNVEV (reference sequence). V lost 6 bases and J 3 bases, leaving 9 bases between the germline ends.

This CDR3 reads CASSESGTSAVYEQYF. The CDR3 coding sequence is TGTGCCAGCAGTGAGTCCGGGACTAGCGCCGTCTACGAGCAGTACTTC. This chain connects TRBV2 to TRBJ2-7; TRBD2 aligns across 10 bases. Germline CDR1 SNHLY, CDR2 FYNNEI. This CDR3 region has 16 residues. J gave up 3 bases and V 3 bases, and 8 bases lay outside the gene matches.

The V call is TRBV29-1, the J call TRBJ1-5; D call uncertain. Trimming removed 3 bases at V and 3 bases at J, with 9 bases between. The CDR3 totals 13 residues. The germline CDR1 and CDR2 sequences are SQVTM and ANQGSEA. The chain's CDR3 is CSVEAGNNQPQHF. The CDR3 DNA reads as TGCAGCGTTGAGGCAGGAAACAATCAGCCCCAGCATTTT.

The rearrangement uses TRBV6-6 and TRBJ1-2; 8 positions agree with TRBD1. This CDR3 has 16 amino acids. V trimming: 7 bases; J trimming: 4 bases; junction bases outside the gene matches: 14. From germline, CDR1 is MNHNY and CDR2 SVGAGI (reference sequence). In DNA form, the CDR3 reads TGTGCCAGCACCCCCCTGGGGGCAGGGGGCGGCTATGGCTACACCTTC. As protein: CASTPLGAGGGYGYTF.

This clone was counted between two and nine times. The genes are TRBV30 and TRBJ2-7; no clear D gene. CDR1 is GTSNPN, CDR2 SVGIG, per germline (reference sequence). The CDR3 spans 11 residues. The germline V and J ends were trimmed by 0 bases and 4 bases, with 4 bases remaining between them. The CDR3 spells CAWSVQYEQYF. DNA for the CDR3: TGTGCCTGGAGTGTACAGTACGAGCAGTACTTC.

The rearrangement links TRBV10-3 to TRBJ1-3; TRBD1 matches 9 bases. With V trimmed by 0 bases and J by 4 bases, 4 bases remained unmatched. Germline V gene sequence: CDR1 ENHRY, CDR2 SYGVKD. The CDR3 sequence is 16 residues long. CDR3 residues: CAISESGTGYGNTIYF. DNA of the CDR3: TGTGCCATCAGTGAGTCGGGGACAGGGTACGGAAACACCATATATTTT.

The J gene is TRBJ1-2, the V gene TRBV5-6; possibly TRBD1 for D (6 bases). V was pared by 1 base and J by 13 bases, with 32 bases between. Germline CDR1 reads SGHDT; CDR2 reads YYEEEE. The length of the CDR3 is 18 residues. The CDR3 sequence: CASSLSVGPQQGREVSTF. The CDR3 DNA is TGTGCCAGCAGCTTGTCAGTCGGTCCCCAACAGGGCCGGGAAGTAAGCACCTTC.